The 13 T cell receptor beta chains in this list originate from one sample, sequenced in a study of graft-versus-host responses after intestinal transplantation. Produced via immunoSEQ multiplex PCR; TCRdb's table is partial and in-frame only. The sample has 50,000 or so clones, around 90% seen once. Their cognate antigens are unknown. Sequencing used unstimulated CD4+ T cells sorted from spleen or lymph node cells, obtained before transplant. Source of these receptors: a human donor who was the organ donor for an intestinal transplant.

V usage is TRBV7-8 and J usage is TRBJ2-3, with 9 nucleotides matching TRBD2. The germline gives CDR1 SGHVS, CDR2 FQNEAQ. The CDR3 length is 18 residues. V shed 3 bases, J shed 2 bases, and the junction held 12 bases outside the gene matches. CDR3 protein: CASSFRGGLAGFTDTQYF. The CDR3 region has the DNA TGTGCCAGCAGCTTCAGGGGGGGTCTAGCGGGATTCACAGATACGCAGTATTTT.

The CDR3 DNA is TGTGCCATCAGTGAGGACAGGGCTAATTCACCCCTCCACTTT. It translates to CAISEDRANSPLHF. V and J are TRBV10-3 and TRBJ1-6, with 7 bases fitting TRBD1. The V gene end was trimmed by 2 bases and the J gene end by 6 bases; junction bases not matched to a gene: 1. CDR3 length: 14 residues. Per germline, CDR1 ENHRY and CDR2 SYGVKD.

The chain carries TRBV6-5 and TRBJ2-2; D is uncertain. The V gene lost 0 bases and the J gene lost 1 base, with 3 bases spanning the gap. This CDR3 spans 14 amino acids. Germline CDR1 is MNHEY and CDR2 is SVGAGI. The CDR3 spells CASSYSRNTGELFF. Written as DNA, the CDR3 is TGTGCCAGCAGTTACTCCAGGAACACCGGGGAGCTGTTTTTT.

The chain uses TRBV7-2 and TRBJ1-5, with 8 nucleotides matching TRBD1. This CDR3 has 14 residues. The J segment lost 11 bases and the V segment lost 5 bases, leaving 11 bases of the junction unmatched. Per germline, CDR1 SGHTA and CDR2 FQGNSA. CDR3 sequence (DNA): TGTGCCAGCAGCCAGGGACAGGACGCTTTGACCCAGCATTTT. Its protein product is CASSQGQDALTQHF. Combining the CDR3 with reference TRBV7-2 and TRBJ1-5 gives the whole variable domain GAGVSQSPSNKVTEKGKDVELRCDPISGHTALYWYRQSLGQGLEFLIYFQGNSAPDKSGLPSDRFSAERTGGSVSTLTIQRTQQEDSAVYLCASSQGQDALTQHFGDGTRLSIL.

The genes are TRBV7-9 and TRBJ2-3; D is possibly TRBD1 (6 bases). This CDR3 region has 15 residues. V lost 3 bases to trimming and J lost 0 bases, with 10 bases between them. Looked up from germline, CDR1 is SEHNR and CDR2 is FQNEAQ (reference sequence). The CDR3 loop reads CASSLGAVSTDTQYF. In nucleotides, the CDR3 is TGTGCCAGCAGCTTGGGGGCAGTAAGCACAGATACGCAGTATTTT. The variable domain in full, with the rest retrieved from reference TRBV7-9 and TRBJ2-3, is DTGVSQNPRHKITKRGQNVTFRCDPISEHNRLYWYRQTLGQGPEFLTYFQNEAQLEKSRLLSDRFSAERPKGSFSTLEIQRTEQGDSAMYLCASSLGAVSTDTQYFGPGTRLTVL.

This clone showed up just once. This chain links TRBV7-9 with TRBJ2-1, with 7 bases fitting TRBD2. V shed 1 base and J 6 bases; nucleotides not matched to a gene: 3. Germline values: CDR1 SEHNR, CDR2 FQNEAQ (reference sequence). The CDR3 totals 14 residues. CDR3 region: CASSLGSGFNEQFF. In DNA form, the CDR3 reads TGTGCCAGCAGCTTAGGTAGCGGGTTCAATGAGCAGTTCTTC.

The rearrangement joins TRBV28 to TRBJ2-3; 7 bases fit TRBD2. Germline CDR1 reads MDHEN; CDR2 reads SYDVKM. The CDR3 runs to 15 residues. V was clipped by 5 bases and J by 5 bases; unmatched bases: 10. The CDR3 DNA reads as TGTGCCAGCAGTCCCGGGGGGTGGGGCGGAGATACGCAGTATTTT. It yields the protein CASSPGGWGGDTQYF.

This chain joins TRBV7-4 and TRBJ2-1; TRBD2 might be the D (5 bases). Germline V gives CDR1 SGHVT, CDR2 SQSDAQ. The V end was cut by 2 bases, the J end by 3 bases, with 14 bases between. This CDR3 spans 16 amino acids. For the CDR3, the DNA is TGTGCCAGCAGCTTAAGAGGGCTAGCTGACTACAATGAGCAGTTCTTC. Its translation is CASSLRGLADYNEQFF.

The chain has TRBV19 and TRBJ1-5; D may be TRBD1 (5 bases). The CDR3 extends over 15 amino acids. CDR1 is LNHDA and CDR2 is SQIVND in the germline V gene (reference sequence). V was cut by 7 bases and J by 1 base, with 14 bases left in between. CDR3 protein: CASKSGTDSNQPQHF. The CDR3 region has the DNA TGTGCCAGTAAATCGGGGACGGACAGCAATCAGCCCCAGCATTTT.

The chain carries TRBV18 and TRBJ1-2, with TRBD1 identical over 7 bases. The CDR3 loop spans 13 amino acids. From germline, CDR1 is KGHSH and CDR2 LQKENI. The J segment lost 4 bases and the V segment lost 6 bases, leaving 5 bases of the junction unmatched. CDR3 residues: CASSTGQLYGYTF. CDR3 bases: TGTGCCAGCTCGACGGGACAGCTCTATGGCTACACCTTC.

This clone was detected only once. The chain couples TRBV6-1 to TRBJ2-3; D is ambiguous. Germline loops: CDR1 MNHNS, CDR2 SASEGT. Between the trimmed V and J ends, which lost 3 bases and 0 bases, there was a span of 7 bases. The CDR3 is 14 amino acids. CDR3 nucleotides: TGTGCCAGCAGTGAGTTAAGTAGCACAGATACGCAGTATTTT. This translates into CASSELSSTDTQYF.

The V gene is TRBV11-2, the J gene TRBJ2-2; no reliable D call. Trimming left V 3 bases short and J 6 bases short, with 2 bases between. CDR3 length: 11 amino acids. Germline CDR1 SGHAT, CDR2 FQNNGV. This CDR3 is CASSFPGELFF. The CDR3 DNA is TGTGCCAGCAGCTTTCCCGGGGAGCTGTTTTTT.

V is TRBV5-1 and J is TRBJ1-2, with 7 bases fitting TRBD1. This CDR3 spans 15 amino acids. With 0 bases clipped from V and 3 bases from J, the junction kept 5 bases outside the gene matches. Germline-derived CDR1 and CDR2 are SGHRS and YFSETQ. CDR3 DNA: TGCGCCAGCAGCTTGGACAGGGGAGGGGACTATGGCTACACCTTC. It translates to CASSLDRGGDYGYTF.